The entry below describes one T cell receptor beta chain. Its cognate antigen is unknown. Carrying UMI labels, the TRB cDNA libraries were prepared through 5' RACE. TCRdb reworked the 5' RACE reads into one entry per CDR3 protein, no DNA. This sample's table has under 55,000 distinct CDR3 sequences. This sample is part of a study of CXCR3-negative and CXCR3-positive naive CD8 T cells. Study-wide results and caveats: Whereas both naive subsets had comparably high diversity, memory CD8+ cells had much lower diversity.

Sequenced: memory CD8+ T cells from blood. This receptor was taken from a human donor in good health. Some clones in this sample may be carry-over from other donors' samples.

This CDR3 is CASSYYPRDADYNEQFF. The rearrangement uses TRBV6-6 and TRBJ2-1; TCRdb selects TRBD1, and the lack of DNA leaves this call unchecked. This CDR3 has 17 amino acids. CDR1 is MNHNY and CDR2 is SVGAGI in the germline V gene (reference sequence).